The present entry profiles one T cell receptor beta chain with its context. Its matching antigen is unknown. The sample belongs to a study of T cell responses to AZD1222 COVID-19 vaccine. Study findings and constraints: Unmutated variant regions are reportedly the target of nearly half of TCRs that are spike-specific. Spike-specific TCR breadth and depth went up after people got two AZD1222 doses.

Clones were sequenced by immunoSEQ multiplex PCR, and TCRdb holds only the in-frame ones, with some missing. The sample lists around 140,000 clones; about 92% were seen once. The CDR3 runs to 16 residues. Germline V CDR1 and CDR2: LGHNA, YSLEER. Trimming at V came to 0 bases and at J to 8 bases, leaving 7 bases not matched to a gene. Sequenced material: peripheral blood, taken on day 0 of AZD1222 vaccination. This sequence was found in an adult in good health. V is TRBV4-3 and J is TRBJ1-4; 9 nucleotides align to TRBD1. CDR3 region: CASSQDPGQGYEKLFF. The CDR3 DNA reads as TGCGCCAGCAGCCAAGATCCAGGACAGGGGTACGAAAAACTGTTTTTT.